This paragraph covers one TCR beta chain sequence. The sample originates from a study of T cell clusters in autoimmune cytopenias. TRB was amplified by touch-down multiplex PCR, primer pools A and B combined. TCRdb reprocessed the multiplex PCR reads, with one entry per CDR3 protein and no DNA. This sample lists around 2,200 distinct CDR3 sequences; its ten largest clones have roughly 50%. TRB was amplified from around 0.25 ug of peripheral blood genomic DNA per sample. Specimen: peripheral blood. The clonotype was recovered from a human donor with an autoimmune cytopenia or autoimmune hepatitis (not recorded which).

The CDR3 here is CASSPNRDGGYTF. The chain uses TRBV6-5 and TRBJ1-2; there is no DNA to check the TCRdb D call of TRBD1. CDR1 and CDR2 (germline): MNHEY, SVGAGI. The CDR3 consists of 13 residues.